The 22 T cell receptor beta chains presented below share a single source sample, sequenced in a study of blood T cell repertoires in COVID-19. Using immunoSEQ multiplex PCR, the repertoire was profiled, and TCRdb retains in-frame clones only, with some absent. Of approximately 250,000 clones in the sample, around 88% are singletons; the top ten hold over 1%. Sequenced material: PBMCs or T cells enriched from blood (not recorded which). These receptors originate from a woman aged 40 to 49 with acute COVID-19.

The rearrangement links TRBV7-3 to TRBJ1-5; D is undetermined. Per germline, CDR1 SGHTA and CDR2 FQGTGA. V was cut by 4 bases and J by 5 bases, with 18 bases left in between. The CDR3 sequence is 16 residues long. This CDR3 is CASSSDSKGTDQPQHF. The CDR3 region has the DNA TGTGCCAGCAGCTCGGACTCAAAGGGAACCGATCAGCCCCAGCATTTT.

The gene calls are TRBV19 and TRBJ1-6; no clear D gene. Germline values: CDR1 LNHDA, CDR2 SQIVND (reference sequence). V was shortened by 7 bases and J by 1 base, with 11 bases between the two germline ends. The CDR3 totals 15 residues. Here the CDR3 reads CASKIGSSYNSPLHF. DNA of the CDR3: TGTGCCAGTAAAATCGGTAGTTCCTATAATTCACCCCTCCACTTT.

The chain has TRBV27 and TRBJ1-5, with no clear D. V dropped 5 bases and J dropped 8 bases, with 19 bases sitting between them. Germline CDR1 reads MNHEY; CDR2 reads SMNVEV (reference sequence). The CDR3 sequence is 15 residues long. The CDR3 spells CASSPSTGGVKPQHF. The CDR3 DNA reads as TGTGCCAGCAGTCCCTCCACGGGTGGCGTCAAGCCCCAGCATTTT.

This clone was recorded once. The chain joins TRBV10-3 to TRBJ1-4; D is perhaps TRBD1 (5 bases). CDR1 ENHRY and CDR2 SYGVKD come from the germline V gene. V lost 4 bases to trimming and J lost 4 bases, with 7 bases between them. The CDR3 has 13 amino acids. The CDR3 here is CAISGQLNEKLFF. The CDR3 coding sequence is TGTGCCATCAGTGGACAGCTTAATGAAAAACTGTTTTTT.

The rearrangement joins TRBV2 to TRBJ1-2; TRBD1 might be the D (5 bases). In germline, CDR1 is SNHLY, CDR2 FYNNEI. With 1 base removed from V and 8 bases from J, the gap between germline ends came to 14 bases. The CDR3 has 14 residues. The CDR3 protein is CASSEEGPSRGYTF. The CDR3 DNA sequence: TGTGCCAGCAGTGAAGAGGGGCCGTCTCGGGGCTACACCTTC. The complete variable domain, with remaining parts taken from reference TRBV2 and TRBJ1-2, reads EPEVTQTPSHQVTQMGQEVILRCVPISNHLYFYWYRQILGQKVEFLVSFYNNEISEKSEIFDDQFSVERPDGSNFTLKIRSTKLEDSAMYFCASSEEGPSRGYTFGSGTRLTVV.

CDR3 protein: CAWGGLMAGNTIYF. In nucleotides, the CDR3 is TGTGCCTGGGGGGGGCTTATGGCTGGAAACACCATATATTTT. The chain combines TRBV11-2 with TRBJ1-3; D is possibly TRBD1 (6 bases). CDR1 is SGHAT and CDR2 is FQNNGV in the germline V gene. CDR3 size: 14 residues. The germline V and J ends were trimmed by 11 bases and 2 bases, with 16 bases remaining between them.

The rearrangement links TRBV9 to TRBJ2-3, with 12 nucleotides matching TRBD2. The CDR3 covers 18 residues. Looked up from germline, CDR1 is SGDLS and CDR2 is YYNGEE. The junction had 10 bases not matched to a gene; V was cut back by 3 bases and J by 2 bases. The CDR3, as DNA: TGTGCCAGCAGCGAGAGCCAGAGACTAGCGGGGGCCACAGATACGCAGTATTTT. Protein product: CASSESQRLAGATDTQYF. Together with reference TRBV9 and TRBJ2-3, the CDR3 gives the full variable domain: DSGVTQTPKHLITATGQRVTLRCSPRSGDLSVYWYQQSLDQGLQFLIQYYNGEERAKGNILERFSAQQFPDLHSELNLSSLELGDSALYFCASSESQRLAGATDTQYFGPGTRLTVL.

The CDR3 is CATSREGLAGEWVHNEQFF. The CDR3 bases are TGTGCCACCAGCAGGGAGGGACTAGCGGGAGAGTGGGTACACAATGAGCAGTTCTTC. The chain has TRBV15 and TRBJ2-1; 14 bases align to TRBD2. CDR3 length: 19 residues. Germline assignment: CDR1 LNHNV and CDR2 YYDKDF (reference sequence). V lost 3 bases, J lost 5 bases, and 12 bases stayed unmatched.

The rearrangement joins TRBV6-2 or TRBV6-3 to TRBJ2-1; D possibly corresponds to TRBD2 (5 bases). The germline CDR1 and CDR2 sequences are MNHEY and SVGEGT. The V and J ends lost 2 bases and 8 bases respectively, with 13 bases between them. CDR3 size: 14 residues. CDR3 in amino acids: CASSYAEERDEQFF. As DNA, the CDR3 is TGTGCCAGCAGTTACGCGGAGGAAAGGGATGAGCAGTTCTTC.

The chain has TRBV5-1 and TRBJ1-6; 12 bases fit TRBD1. Germline CDR1 is SGHRS and CDR2 is YFSETQ. Trimming removed 4 bases from V and 8 bases from J; junction bases left unmatched: 13. The CDR3 extends over 18 amino acids. CDR3 nucleotides: TGCGCCAGCAGCGCCGGGACAGGGGGCTCCCTTTGGGATTCACCCCTCCACTTT. It codes for CASSAGTGGSLWDSPLHF.

This clone was found once. The chain employs TRBV11-3 and TRBJ1-1, with D possibly TRBD1 on 5 matching bases. Germline V gives CDR1 SGHNT, CDR2 YENEEA. The length of the CDR3 is 13 residues. Trimming removed 1 base at V and 3 bases at J, with 6 bases between. In nucleotides, the CDR3 is TGTGCCAGCAGCTTAGTCAGGGACACTGAAGCTTTCTTT. It is translated as CASSLVRDTEAFF.

The chain is built from TRBV9 and TRBJ1-1; unclear D gene. This CDR3 region has 15 residues. Germline lookup yields CDR1 SGDLS and CDR2 YYNGEE. Trimming pared 6 bases from V and 2 bases from J, leaving 17 bases between. CDR3 nucleotide sequence: TGTGCCAGCACCGAATCGGGTGCCTTTAACACTGAAGCTTTCTTT. It translates to CASTESGAFNTEAFF.

This chain uses TRBV11-3 with TRBJ2-7; D not certain. The CDR3 covers 13 residues. V lost 3 bases and J 3 bases, leaving 9 bases between the germline ends. Germline assignment: CDR1 SGHNT and CDR2 YENEEA. The CDR3: CASSFLNGYEQYV. The CDR3 region has the DNA TGTGCCAGCAGCTTTTTGAACGGCTACGAGCAGTACGTC.

The genes are TRBV2 and TRBJ1-6; 8 bases are shared with TRBD1. CDR1 and CDR2 (germline): SNHLY, FYNNEI. The CDR3 totals 13 residues. The J segment lost 8 bases and the V segment lost 7 bases, leaving 4 bases of the junction unmatched. The CDR3 here is CASKGQVHSPLHF. As DNA, the CDR3 is TGTGCCAGCAAGGGACAGGTCCATTCACCCCTCCACTTT.

The chain couples TRBV2 to TRBJ1-5; D remains unclear. Germline V gene lookup returns CDR1 SNHLY and CDR2 FYNNEI. The CDR3 has 14 amino acids. V lost 2 bases and J 0 bases, leaving 5 bases between the germline ends. The CDR3 nucleotides are TGTGCCAGCAGTGAATACTCTAGCAATCAGCCCCAGCATTTT. It specifies CASSEYSSNQPQHF.

The gene calls are TRBV19 and TRBJ1-2, with 9 bases aligning to TRBD1. The CDR3 has 15 residues. Unmatched junction bases numbered 9, after V lost 7 bases and J lost 3 bases. Per the germline V gene, CDR1 is LNHDA and CDR2 is SQIVND (reference sequence). The CDR3 is CASTITGGKDYGYTF. Here the CDR3 DNA reads TGTGCCAGTACCATTACAGGGGGCAAGGACTATGGCTACACCTTC.

J is TRBJ2-7 and V is TRBV6-5; 10 positions match TRBD1. CDR3 length: 13 residues. V lost 6 bases, J lost 3 bases, and 2 bases stayed unmatched. Per germline, CDR1 MNHEY and CDR2 SVGAGI. The CDR3 loop reads CASSRDRGYEQYV. The DNA for the CDR3 is TGTGCCAGCAGCCGGGACAGGGGCTACGAGCAGTACGTC.

The rearrangement uses TRBV6-4 and TRBJ2-3; TRBD2 might be the D (5 bases). V lost 0 bases and J 6 bases, leaving 7 bases between the germline ends. Germline assignment: CDR1 MRHNA and CDR2 SNTAGT. The CDR3 runs 13 residues. The DNA of the CDR3 is TGTGCCAGCAGTGACTCGAGAGGGGATACGCAGTATTTT. It encodes CASSDSRGDTQYF.

This rearrangement joins TRBV6-5 to TRBJ2-7, with TRBD2 identical over 8 bases. V lost 5 bases and J lost 2; bases outside the gene matches: 8. Looked up from germline, CDR1 is MNHEY and CDR2 is SVGAGI. This CDR3 has 15 amino acids. The CDR3 DNA sequence: TGTGCCAGCAGTAAACAACTAGCGGCAGCCTACGAGCAGTACTTC. This translates into CASSKQLAAAYEQYF.

The CDR3 loop reads CASSGGRLGNEQFF. In DNA form, the CDR3 reads TGTGCCAGTTCGGGGGGTCGCCTAGGGAATGAGCAGTTCTTC. This sequence joins TRBV19 and TRBJ2-1; 7 bases are a match to TRBD2. From germline, CDR1 is LNHDA and CDR2 SQIVND (reference sequence). Germline trimming cut 8 bases from V and 7 bases from J; bases unmatched to any gene: 11. The CDR3 has 14 residues.

The chain is built from TRBV29-1 and TRBJ1-1; possibly TRBD1 for D (5 bases). Germline-derived CDR1 and CDR2 are SQVTM and ANQGSEA. Trimming stripped 4 bases from V and 1 base from J, with 10 bases between. This CDR3 comprises 13 residues. The CDR3 protein is CSVGPRENTEAFF. CDR3 nucleotides: TGCAGCGTTGGTCCCAGGGAGAACACTGAAGCTTTCTTT.

The chain has TRBV24-1 and TRBJ1-2; no clear D gene. CDR1 is KGHDR, CDR2 SFDVKD, per germline. With 1 base removed from V and 4 bases from J, the gap between germline ends came to 6 bases. The CDR3 spans 13 residues. The CDR3 DNA sequence: TGTGCCACCAGTGATTTTCGGAGCTATGGCTACACCTTC. Protein product: CATSDFRSYGYTF.